A single sample is the source of the 16 T cell receptor beta chains below, sequenced in a study of T cell responses to AZD1222 COVID-19 vaccine (dated by TCRdb to about 2021). In light of the paper, this sample's time point label describes: baseline before first vaccination. Library preparation used the immunoSEQ multiplex PCR assay. TCRdb mirrors the immuneACCESS table, restricted to in-frame sequences. Some clones are absent from its copies; in checked studies, under half trace to an unresolved V gene, and the reason for the others is unknown. Across this sample there are approximately 70,000 clones, with about 85% seen only once. The top ten clonotypes cover approximately 20% of the sample. The sequences come from peripheral blood, collected on day 0 of AZD1222 vaccination. The receptors originated from an adult in good health.

The V call is TRBV4-1, the J call TRBJ1-1, with 8 bases aligning to TRBD1. CDR3 size: 16 residues. From germline, CDR1 is MGHRA and CDR2 YSYEKL. V trimming: 4 bases; J trimming: 6 bases; junction bases outside the gene matches: 13. Here the CDR3 reads CASSLNWGMGQAEAFF. The CDR3 nucleotides read TGCGCCAGCAGCCTCAATTGGGGAATGGGACAGGCTGAAGCTTTCTTT.

The rearrangement joins TRBV7-8 to TRBJ1-1, with 7 bases identical to TRBD1. Per germline, CDR1 SGHVS and CDR2 FQNEAQ. V lost 4 bases and J lost 3; bases outside the gene matches: 11. The length of the CDR3 is 16 residues. This CDR3 is CASSSRQGSSYTEAFF. The CDR3 nucleotides read TGTGCCAGCAGCTCCCGACAGGGTTCGTCATACACTGAAGCTTTCTTT.

The V call is TRBV19, the J call TRBJ1-4; a possible D gene is TRBD1 (6 bases). Per the germline V gene, CDR1 is LNHDA and CDR2 is SQIVND (reference sequence). CDR3 size: 14 residues. V was pared by 6 bases and J by 0 bases, with 8 bases between. The CDR3 DNA sequence: TGTGCCAGTAGCAGACAGGCAACTAATGAAAAACTGTTTTTT. It is translated as CASSRQATNEKLFF.

The genes are TRBV6-5 and TRBJ1-4; D is unclear. This CDR3 has 14 amino acids. Germline loops: CDR1 MNHEY, CDR2 SVGAGI. The V gene lost 11 bases and the J gene lost 5 bases, with 18 bases spanning the gap. CDR3 coding DNA: TGTGCCCCCAGGCGGGAACCATTAAATGAAAAACTGTTTTTT. This encodes CAPRREPLNEKLFF.

V and J are TRBV6-5 and TRBJ2-7, with TRBD1 matching over 7 bases. The germline gives CDR1 MNHEY, CDR2 SVGAGI. The junction had 7 bases not matched to a gene; V was cut back by 8 bases and J by 3 bases. The CDR3 sequence is 13 residues long. The CDR3 here is CASQPGQFYEQYF. The CDR3 DNA reads TGTGCCAGCCAGCCGGGACAGTTCTACGAGCAGTACTTC.

This clone was observed a few times. The genes are TRBV7-2 and TRBJ2-2; weak D call: TRBD1 (5 bases). Germline lookup yields CDR1 SGHTA and CDR2 FQGNSA. Trimming pared 1 base from V and 4 bases from J, leaving 7 bases between. The CDR3 is 14 amino acids. The DNA of the CDR3 is TGTGCCAGCAGCTTAGAAGGGGTCACCGGGGAGCTGTTTTTT. This codes for CASSLEGVTGELFF. The full variable domain, in which reference TRBV7-2 and TRBJ2-2 provide the parts outside the CDR3, is GAGVSQSPSNKVTEKGKDVELRCDPISGHTALYWYRQSLGQGLEFLIYFQGNSAPDKSGLPSDRFSAERTGGSVSTLTIQRTQQEDSAVYLCASSLEGVTGELFFGEGSRLTVL.

The genes are TRBV30 and TRBJ1-5, with D unclear. Trimming shortened V by 1 base and J by 10 bases, and 8 bases separated the two germline ends. Germline CDR1 GTSNPN, CDR2 SVGIG (reference sequence). CDR3 length equals 11 residues. The CDR3 is CAWSDLGPQHF. In DNA form, the CDR3 reads TGTGCCTGGAGTGATTTAGGACCCCAGCATTTT.

The rearrangement uses TRBV19 and TRBJ1-4; TRBD1 matches 7 bases. CDR1 is LNHDA, CDR2 SQIVND, per germline (reference sequence). The CDR3 has 15 amino acids. V dropped 4 bases and J dropped 6; count of bases not matched to a gene: 8. CDR3 DNA sequence: TGTGCCAGTAGTACATCGGGACAGCAGCATGAAAAACTGTTTTTT. It encodes CASSTSGQQHEKLFF.

This clone appeared a single time. The chain joins TRBV7-9 to TRBJ2-5; TRBD1 matches 11 bases. Germline V gene lookup returns CDR1 SEHNR and CDR2 FQNEAQ (reference sequence). The CDR3 loop spans 18 amino acids. With V trimmed by 0 bases and J by 4 bases, 10 bases remained unmatched. Here the CDR3 DNA reads TGTGCCAGCAGCTTAGCGGGTTGGCGGACAGGGGGCCGAGAGACCCAGTACTTC. Translating it yields CASSLAGWRTGGRETQYF.

V and J are TRBV6-6 and TRBJ2-7; maybe TRBD1 (6 bases). CDR3 length: 14 amino acids. Germline assignment: CDR1 MNHNY and CDR2 SVGAGI (reference sequence). Trimming removed 6 bases at V and 0 bases at J, with 12 bases between. The CDR3 DNA reads TGTGCCAGCAGCCGGCAGGGGTTCTCCTACGAGCAGTACTTC. It yields the protein CASSRQGFSYEQYF.

Comments on this clone: One end of the junction is discordant with germline, which a read error may explain. The rearrangement uses TRBV5-1 and TRBJ2-7; D may be TRBD2 (6 bases). The germline V gene encodes CDR1 SGHRS and CDR2 YFSETQ. The CDR3 is made up of 15 amino acids. The CDR3 DNA sequence: TGCGCCAGCAGTTTGGGGACTTACCAATCCTACGAGCAGTACTTC. This sequence encodes CASSLGTYQSYEQYF.

The J gene is TRBJ2-2, the V gene TRBV2; D call uncertain. This CDR3 is 14 amino acids long. V was shortened by 8 bases and J by 4 bases, with 14 bases between the two germline ends. CDR1 is SNHLY, CDR2 FYNNEI, per germline. CDR3 sequence reads: CASARGSSTGELFF. The DNA for the CDR3 is TGTGCCAGCGCCCGAGGATCGAGCACCGGGGAGCTGTTTTTT.

The chain joins TRBV6-5 to TRBJ1-2; D is uncertain. CDR3 size: 14 residues. Germline V gene sequence: CDR1 MNHEY, CDR2 SVGAGI. The ends were cut back, 2 bases at V and 3 bases at J, with 10 bases in the middle. The CDR3 DNA sequence: TGTGCCAGCAGTTACCAGAGTAAGGACTATGGCTACACCTTC. Translated, it gives CASSYQSKDYGYTF.

In DNA form, the CDR3 reads TGCGCCAGCGGGGGTGGGGTCCTGGACACTGAAGCTTTCTTT. The encoded protein is CASGGGVLDTEAFF. This rearrangement joins TRBV5-1 to TRBJ1-1; tentatively, D is TRBD1 (5 bases). Trimming pared 7 bases from V and 3 bases from J, leaving 16 bases between. The CDR3 runs to 14 residues. The germline CDR1 and CDR2 sequences are SGHRS and YFSETQ.

V and J are TRBV6-6 and TRBJ1-5, with a weak D call TRBD1 (5 bases). The CDR3 runs to 16 residues. The V end was cut by 2 bases, the J end by 7 bases, with 18 bases between. Looked up from germline, CDR1 is MNHNY and CDR2 is SVGAGI (reference sequence). CDR3 bases: TGTGCCAGCAGTTACGGGGCGGGCGGGGGTAGACAGCCCCAGCATTTT. Residues: CASSYGAGGGRQPQHF.

A single count supports this clone. The CDR3 reads CASSVRGGAGGYTF. CDR3 in DNA: TGTGCCAGCTCCGTTAGGGGGGGGGCTGGAGGCTACACCTTC. This chain uses TRBV2 with TRBJ1-2; D may be TRBD1 (6 bases). V was trimmed by 8 bases and J by 8 bases, leaving 21 bases between them. The germline V gene has CDR1 SNHLY and CDR2 FYNNEI. This CDR3 has 14 residues.